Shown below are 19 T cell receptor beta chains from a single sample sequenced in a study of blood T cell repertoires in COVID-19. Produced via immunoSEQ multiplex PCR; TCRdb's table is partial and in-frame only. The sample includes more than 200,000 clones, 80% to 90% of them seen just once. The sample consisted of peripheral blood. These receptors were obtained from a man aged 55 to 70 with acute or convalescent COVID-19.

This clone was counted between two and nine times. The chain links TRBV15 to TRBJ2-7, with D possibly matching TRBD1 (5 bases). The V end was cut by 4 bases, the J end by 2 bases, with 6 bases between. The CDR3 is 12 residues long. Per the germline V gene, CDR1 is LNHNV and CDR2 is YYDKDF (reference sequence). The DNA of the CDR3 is TGTGCCACCAGCAAAGGGGCCTACGAGCAGTACTTC. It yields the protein CATSKGAYEQYF.

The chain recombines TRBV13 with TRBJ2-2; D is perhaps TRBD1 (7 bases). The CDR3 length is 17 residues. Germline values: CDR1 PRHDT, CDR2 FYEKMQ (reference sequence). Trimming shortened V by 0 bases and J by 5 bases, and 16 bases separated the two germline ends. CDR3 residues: CASSLGAVQGGTGELFF. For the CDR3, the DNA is TGTGCCAGCAGCTTAGGCGCGGTCCAGGGGGGAACCGGGGAGCTGTTTTTT.

As DNA, the CDR3 is TGTGCCAGCAGCTTAGGGGTACGGGGGGCTACAGATACGCAGTATTTT. This sequence encodes CASSLGVRGATDTQYF. V and J are TRBV11-2 and TRBJ2-3; possible D gene TRBD2, 7 bases. V lost 1 base to trimming and J lost 3 bases, with 14 bases between them. Looked up from germline, CDR1 is SGHAT and CDR2 is FQNNGV. The CDR3 is made up of 16 amino acids.

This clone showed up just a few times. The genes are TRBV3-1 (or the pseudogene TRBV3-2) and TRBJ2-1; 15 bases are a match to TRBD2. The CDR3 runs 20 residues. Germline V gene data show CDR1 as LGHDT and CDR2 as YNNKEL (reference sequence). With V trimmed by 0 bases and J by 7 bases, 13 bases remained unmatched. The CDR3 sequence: CASSQEVGTSGGKGSNEQFF. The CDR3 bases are TGTGCCAGCAGCCAAGAGGTGGGGACTAGCGGGGGGAAAGGTTCGAATGAGCAGTTCTTC.

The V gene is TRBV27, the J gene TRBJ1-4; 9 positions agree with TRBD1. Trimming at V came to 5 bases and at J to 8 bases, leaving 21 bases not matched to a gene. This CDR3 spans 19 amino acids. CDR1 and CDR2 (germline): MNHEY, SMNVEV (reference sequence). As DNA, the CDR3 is TGTGCCAGCAGTCTTCATCCGGACAGGGGTCTCGTCCGGGAGGAAAAACTGTTTTTT. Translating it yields CASSLHPDRGLVREEKLFF.

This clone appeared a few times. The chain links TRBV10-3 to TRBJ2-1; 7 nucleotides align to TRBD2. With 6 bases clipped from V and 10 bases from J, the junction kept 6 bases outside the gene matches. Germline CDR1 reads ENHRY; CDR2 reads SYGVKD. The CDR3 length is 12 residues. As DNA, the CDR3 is TGTGCCATCAGCCCCTCACTAGCGGAGCAGTTCTTC. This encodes CAISPSLAEQFF.

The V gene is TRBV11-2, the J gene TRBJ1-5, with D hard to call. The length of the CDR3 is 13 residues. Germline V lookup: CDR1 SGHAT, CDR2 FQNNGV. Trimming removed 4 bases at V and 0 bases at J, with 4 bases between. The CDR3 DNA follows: TGTGCCAGCAGCTCAAATAGCAATCAGCCCCAGCATTTT. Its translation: CASSSNSNQPQHF.

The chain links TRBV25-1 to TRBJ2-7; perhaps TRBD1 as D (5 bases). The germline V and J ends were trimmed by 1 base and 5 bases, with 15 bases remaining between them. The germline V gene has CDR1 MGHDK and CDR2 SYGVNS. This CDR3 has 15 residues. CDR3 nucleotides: TGTGCCAGCAGTGAATTCAGGGCCTCTCCCCACGAGCAGTACTTC. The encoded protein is CASSEFRASPHEQYF.

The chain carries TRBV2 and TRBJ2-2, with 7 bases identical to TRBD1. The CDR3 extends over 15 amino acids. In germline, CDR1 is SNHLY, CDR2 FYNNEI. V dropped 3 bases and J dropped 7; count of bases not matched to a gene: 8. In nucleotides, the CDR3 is TGTGCCAGCAGTGACGACAGGGTTGCGGTCGGGGAGCTGTTTTTT. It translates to CASSDDRVAVGELFF.

The CDR3 spells CASSLNPANYNSPLHF. CDR3 sequence (DNA): TGTGCCAGCAGCTTAAATCCAGCGAACTATAATTCACCCCTCCACTTT. The V gene is TRBV7-3, the J gene TRBJ1-6; no reliable D call. Per the germline V gene, CDR1 is SGHTA and CDR2 is FQGTGA. The CDR3 sequence is 16 residues long. Trimming removed 1 base from V and 3 bases from J, with 10 bases in between.

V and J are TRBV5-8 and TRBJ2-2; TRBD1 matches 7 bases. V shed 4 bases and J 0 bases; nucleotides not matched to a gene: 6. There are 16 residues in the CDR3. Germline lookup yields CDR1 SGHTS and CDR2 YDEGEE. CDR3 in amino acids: CASSTGQRTNTGELFF. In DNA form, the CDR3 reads TGTGCCAGCAGCACGGGACAGCGAACGAACACCGGGGAGCTGTTTTTT.

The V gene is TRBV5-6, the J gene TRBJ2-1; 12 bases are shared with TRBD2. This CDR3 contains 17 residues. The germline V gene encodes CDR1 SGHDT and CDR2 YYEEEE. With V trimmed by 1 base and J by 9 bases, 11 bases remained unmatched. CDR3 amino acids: CASSLTFGLAGGIEQFF. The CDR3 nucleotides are TGTGCCAGCAGCTTGACATTTGGTCTAGCGGGAGGGATTGAGCAGTTCTTC.

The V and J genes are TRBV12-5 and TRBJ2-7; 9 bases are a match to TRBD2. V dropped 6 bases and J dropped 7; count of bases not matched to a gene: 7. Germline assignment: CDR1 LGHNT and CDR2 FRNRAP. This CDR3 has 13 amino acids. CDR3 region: CASGLGLAGEQYF. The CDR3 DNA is TGTGCTAGTGGCCTGGGACTAGCCGGAGAGCAGTACTTC.

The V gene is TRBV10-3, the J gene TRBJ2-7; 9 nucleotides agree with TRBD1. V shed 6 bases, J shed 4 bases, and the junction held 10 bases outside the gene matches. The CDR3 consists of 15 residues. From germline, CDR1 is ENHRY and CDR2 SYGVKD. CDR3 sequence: CAISLTDRGSYEQYF. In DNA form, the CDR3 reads TGTGCCATCAGCCTCACTGACAGGGGGTCATACGAGCAGTACTTC.

CDR3 region: CASRRGSYEQYF. CDR3 sequence (DNA): TGTGCCAGCAGGCGGGGCTCCTACGAGCAGTACTTC. The chain joins TRBV5-8 to TRBJ2-7, with a possible D match to TRBD2 (6 bases). The CDR3 loop spans 12 amino acids. Germline CDR1 reads SGHTS; CDR2 reads YDEGEE. Trimming stripped 5 bases from V and 0 bases from J, with 6 bases between. Looking up the rest from reference TRBV5-8 and TRBJ2-7 gives the full variable domain: EAGVTQSPTHLIKTRGQQATLRCSPISGHTSVYWYQQALGLGLQFLLWYDEGEERNRGNFPPRFSGRQFPNYSSELNVNALELEDSALYLCASRRGSYEQYFGPGTRLTVT.

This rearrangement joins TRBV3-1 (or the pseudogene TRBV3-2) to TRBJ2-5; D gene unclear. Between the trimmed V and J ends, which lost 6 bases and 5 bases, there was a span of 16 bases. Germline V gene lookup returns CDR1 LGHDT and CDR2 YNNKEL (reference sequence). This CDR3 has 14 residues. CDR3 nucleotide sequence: TGTGCCAGCAGGCTGACTGACCCTCACGAGACCCAGTACTTC. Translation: CASRLTDPHETQYF.

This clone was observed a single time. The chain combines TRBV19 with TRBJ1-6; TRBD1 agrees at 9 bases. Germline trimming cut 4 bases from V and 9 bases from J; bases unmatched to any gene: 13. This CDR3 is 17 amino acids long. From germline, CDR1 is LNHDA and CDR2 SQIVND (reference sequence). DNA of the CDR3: TGTGCCAGTAGTAGCCGCCTCAAACAGGGGGCGATTTCACCCCTCCACTTT. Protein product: CASSSRLKQGAISPLHF.

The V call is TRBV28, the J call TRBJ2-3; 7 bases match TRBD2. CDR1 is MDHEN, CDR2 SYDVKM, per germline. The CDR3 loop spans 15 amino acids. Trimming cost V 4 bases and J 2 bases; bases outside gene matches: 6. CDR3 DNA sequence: TGTGCCAGCAGTTCTCAACTAGCGAACACAGATACGCAGTATTTT. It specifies CASSSQLANTDTQYF.

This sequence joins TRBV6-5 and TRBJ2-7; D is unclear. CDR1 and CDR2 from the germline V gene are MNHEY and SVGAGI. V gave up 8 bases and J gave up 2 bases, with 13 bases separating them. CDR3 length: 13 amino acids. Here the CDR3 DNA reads TGTGCCAGCCACAGTCCAGCAACCTACGAGCAGTACTTC. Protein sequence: CASHSPATYEQYF.